The T cell receptor (beta chain) described here comes from a study of T cells after yellow fever vaccination. This clonotype has just a few counts. The antigen remains unidentified. Study-wide results and limits: Abundant clonotypes from the bulk population could contaminate FACS-sorted repertoires.

There are 15 residues in the CDR3. Trimming shortened V by 7 bases and J by 0 bases, and 13 bases separated the two germline ends. From germline, CDR1 is LGHNA and CDR2 YNFKEQ. TCRdb ran MiXCR on the 5' RACE reads and lists one entry per CDR3 protein. The table records 360,000 or so distinct CDR3 sequences, roughly 11% of them present only once. The specimen was PBMCs, collected on the day of the first yellow fever vaccination. The receptor was derived from a man between 18 and 29 years old who received the YFV17D yellow fever vaccine. This rearrangement joins TRBV4-2 to TRBJ2-1, with D tentatively TRBD2 (5 bases). Here the CDR3 reads CASNLGESSYNEQFF. CDR3 sequence (DNA): TGTGCCAGCAACCTCGGGGAGAGCTCCTACAATGAGCAGTTCTTC.